This TCR beta chain was obtained from a study of Graves' ophthalmopathy and Graves' hyperthyroidism. Study in general: Blood was drawn at initial diagnosis, before any treatment. Study conclusions and caveats: Among expanded thyroid clonotypes above 0.001 frequency, most also occurred in blood.

TCR beta CDR3 amplification used RNA transcripts. HTBI primers primed a first-round RT-PCR, and a second-round multiplex PCR followed. From the multiplex PCR reads, TCRdb called clonotypes with MiXCR, one entry per CDR3 protein. The sample yields about 370,000 distinct CDR3 sequences, about a sixth seen once. This clonotype has more than one count but fewer than ten. Its antigen is not known. Hyperthyroidism patients, aged 18 to 65, were newly diagnosed, under 2 months' duration. This receptor was identified in an adult woman with stable Graves' hyperthyroidism. The source material was peripheral blood.

CDR3 loop: CASSLFPEQPQHF. CDR3 in DNA: TGTGCCAGCAGTTTATTTCCAGAACAGCCCCAGCATTTT. The J gene is TRBJ1-5, the V gene TRBV27; D is uncertain. This CDR3 contains 13 residues. Germline CDR1 MNHEY, CDR2 SMNVEV (reference sequence). Trimming removed 1 base from V and 7 bases from J, with 8 bases in between.